This T cell receptor beta chain was sequenced in a study of T cells in Graves' hyperthyroidism and ophthalmopathy. The source material, RNA transcripts, was used to amplify TCR beta CDR3 regions. An initial round of RT-PCR targeting the TCR CDR3 relied on the HTBI primer set. TCRdb reprocessed the multiplex PCR reads with MiXCR, giving one entry per CDR3 protein. Of fewer than 850,000 distinct CDR3 sequences listed, approximately 15% were seen once; the top ten hold 15% to 18%. Ten or more counts support this clonotype. The length of the CDR3 is 12 residues. Germline-derived CDR1 and CDR2 are LNHDA and SQIVND (reference sequence). V was cut by 3 bases and J by 8 bases, with 10 bases left in between.

Sequenced material: blood. The TCR comes from a man in his fifties with Graves' hyperthyroidism. This chain links TRBV19 with TRBJ1-2, with D uncertain. CDR3: CASSIGVGGYTF. The CDR3 DNA reads TGTGCCAGTAGTATCGGGGTCGGAGGCTACACCTTC.